A selection of T cell receptor beta chains follows, all from one sample in a study of T cells in Graves' hyperthyroidism and ophthalmopathy. TCRdb independently ran MiXCR on the multiplex PCR reads; one entry per CDR3 protein. The profile shows nearly 750,000 distinct CDR3 sequences, roughly 32% of them singletons. The sample comprised blood. Every receptor here comes from a woman between 40 and 50 years old with Graves' hyperthyroidism. Each CDR3 is given with its conserved first and last residue. The order of the fields is CDR3 length, V gene, clone size, J gene, D gene, CDR3 DNA, CDR3 protein. D genes are given only for firm matches. Not every row has a clone size; where given, it reads once, few, many or a size class.

len: 11
v_gene: TRBV29-1
abundance: .
j_gene: TRBJ1-2
d_gene: .
CDR3nt: TGCAGCCCCGACAGGATATATGGCTACACCTTC
CDR3aa: CSPDRIYGYTF

len: 14
v_gene: TRBV7-9
abundance: .
j_gene: TRBJ1-2
d_gene: TRBD1
CDR3nt: TGTGCCAGCAGCTCAGGGGGGATGAACTATGGCTACACCTTC
CDR3aa: CASSSGGMNYGYTF

len: 13
v_gene: TRBV10-3
abundance: many
j_gene: TRBJ2-7
d_gene: .
CDR3nt: TGTGCCATCAGTTTGGGACCGGCCGACGAGCAGTACTTC
CDR3aa: CAISLGPADEQYF

len: 14
v_gene: TRBV25-1
abundance: many
j_gene: TRBJ2-5
d_gene: TRBD2
CDR3nt: TGTGCCAGCAGTATAGCGGGGGGGATGGAGACCCAGTACTTC
CDR3aa: CASSIAGGMETQYF

len: 11
v_gene: TRBV29-1
abundance: .
j_gene: TRBJ1-2
d_gene: .
CDR3nt: TGCAGCGTTGGATCAGGATTAGACTACACCTTC
CDR3aa: CSVGSGLDYTF

len: 14
v_gene: TRBV29-1
abundance: few
j_gene: TRBJ2-6
d_gene: TRBD1
CDR3nt: TGCAGCGTAGATACAGGGGCCGGGGCCAACGTCCTGACTTTC
CDR3aa: CSVDTGAGANVLTF

len: 15
v_gene: TRBV7-9
abundance: .
j_gene: TRBJ1-2
d_gene: .
CDR3nt: TGTGCCAGCAGCTTAGAAGAGACGGGGACCTATGGCTACACCTTC
CDR3aa: CASSLEETGTYGYTF

len: 15
v_gene: TRBV12-3/TRBV12-4
abundance: .
j_gene: TRBJ1-1
d_gene: TRBD1
CDR3nt: TGTGCCAGCATCCCTCGGACAGGGAGGGGCACTGAAGCTTTCTTT
CDR3aa: CASIPRTGRGTEAFF

len: 14
v_gene: TRBV10-3
abundance: .
j_gene: TRBJ2-7
d_gene: .
CDR3nt: TGTGCCATCAGTGAGTCTCCCAGAGACTACGAGCAGTACTTC
CDR3aa: CAISESPRDYEQYF

len: 11
v_gene: TRBV4-1
abundance: .
j_gene: TRBJ1-1
d_gene: .
CDR3nt: TGCGCCAGCAGCCAAGATAGGGTCGTTTTCTTT
CDR3aa: CASSQDRVVFF

len: 16
v_gene: TRBV11-2
abundance: .
j_gene: TRBJ2-7
d_gene: .
CDR3nt: TGTGCCAGCAGCTTAGATCGGGAGCCCCAATACTACGAGCAGTACTTC
CDR3aa: CASSLDREPQYYEQYF

len: 17
v_gene: TRBV7-2
abundance: .
j_gene: TRBJ2-5
d_gene: TRBD2
CDR3nt: TGTGCCAGCAGCCCCGGGACTAGCGGGGGGGCCGGTGAGACCCAGTACTTC
CDR3aa: CASSPGTSGGAGETQYF

len: 14
v_gene: TRBV7-2
abundance: .
j_gene: TRBJ1-6
d_gene: .
CDR3nt: TGTGCCTGGAGTGTGTCAGGGCTTAATTCACCCCTCCACTTT
CDR3aa: CAWSVSGLNSPLHF

len: 16
v_gene: TRBV7-9
abundance: once
j_gene: TRBJ2-3
d_gene: .
CDR3nt: TGTGCCAGCAGCTTAGTCGGAGTAGGGGGGTCAGATACGCAGTATTTT
CDR3aa: CASSLVGVGGSDTQYF

len: 14
v_gene: TRBV28
abundance: .
j_gene: TRBJ2-7
d_gene: .
CDR3nt: TGTGCCAGCAGTTCGACCCGGGTCTCTTACGAGCAGTACTTC
CDR3aa: CASSSTRVSYEQYF

len: 15
v_gene: TRBV7-9
abundance: .
j_gene: TRBJ2-5
d_gene: .
CDR3nt: TGTGCCAGCAGCTTAAACACAGGGAACCAAGAGACCCAGTACTTC
CDR3aa: CASSLNTGNQETQYF

len: 14
v_gene: TRBV6-6
abundance: few
j_gene: TRBJ1-5
d_gene: .
CDR3nt: TGTGCCAACAGTCCTCGCGGGGGGCCAGAGCCCCAGCATTTT
CDR3aa: CANSPRGGPEPQHF

len: 16
v_gene: TRBV25-1
abundance: .
j_gene: TRBJ2-3
d_gene: .
CDR3nt: TGTGCCACCAGTGATCGAGGGGGGGCTAACACAGATACGCAGTATTTT
CDR3aa: CATSDRGGANTDTQYF

len: 15
v_gene: TRBV12-3/TRBV12-4
abundance: .
j_gene: TRBJ1-5
d_gene: TRBD1
CDR3nt: TGTGCCAGCAGTGTCCGACAGGGGTTTCGGCAGCCCCAGCATTTT
CDR3aa: CASSVRQGFRQPQHF

len: 13
v_gene: TRBV29-1
abundance: once
j_gene: TRBJ2-5
d_gene: TRBD2
CDR3nt: TGCAGTGCTAGCGGGGGGCCAAAAGAGACCCAGTACTTC
CDR3aa: CSASGGPKETQYF

len: 19
v_gene: TRBV6-5
abundance: .
j_gene: TRBJ2-7
d_gene: .
CDR3nt: TGTGCCAGCAGTTACTCCTTTCTTGGGAAAAGAGCGGCATCCTACGAGCAGTACTTC
CDR3aa: CASSYSFLGKRAASYEQYF

len: 14
v_gene: TRBV20-1
abundance: few
j_gene: TRBJ2-3
d_gene: .
CDR3nt: TGCAGTGCTCCGACCGTTACTAGCACAGATACGCAGTATTTT
CDR3aa: CSAPTVTSTDTQYF

len: 10
v_gene: TRBV10-3
abundance: few
j_gene: TRBJ2-7
d_gene: .
CDR3nt: TGTGCCATCAGTGGTGGGGGGCAGTACTTC
CDR3aa: CAISGGGQYF

len: 14
v_gene: TRBV6-1
abundance: .
j_gene: TRBJ1-4
d_gene: .
CDR3nt: TGTGCCAGCAGTGAACTCGGGGAGGGTGAAAAACTGTTTTTT
CDR3aa: CASSELGEGEKLFF

len: 14
v_gene: TRBV7-2
abundance: many
j_gene: TRBJ1-2
d_gene: TRBD1
CDR3nt: TGTGCCAGCAGCGCTGACAGGGGGAGAGGAGGCTACACCTTC
CDR3aa: CASSADRGRGGYTF

len: 14
v_gene: TRBV12-3/TRBV12-4
abundance: many
j_gene: TRBJ1-5
d_gene: .
CDR3nt: TGTGCCAGCAGTTTGGAGACAGGTGGACAGCCCCAGCATTTT
CDR3aa: CASSLETGGQPQHF